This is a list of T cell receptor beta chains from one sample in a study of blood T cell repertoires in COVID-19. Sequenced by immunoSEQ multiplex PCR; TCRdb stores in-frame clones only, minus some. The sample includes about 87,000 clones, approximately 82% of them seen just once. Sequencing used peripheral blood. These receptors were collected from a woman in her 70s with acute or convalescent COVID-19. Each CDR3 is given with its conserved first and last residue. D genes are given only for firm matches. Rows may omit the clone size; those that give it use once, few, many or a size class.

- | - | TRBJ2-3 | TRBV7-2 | CASSFWDSFTDTQYF | TGTGCCAGCAGCTTTTGGGACTCTTTCACAGATACGCAGTATTTT
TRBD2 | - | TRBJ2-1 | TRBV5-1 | CASSRRLAGALGNEQFF | TGCGCCAGCAGCCGACGACTAGCGGGGGCCCTAGGAAATGAGCAGTTCTTC
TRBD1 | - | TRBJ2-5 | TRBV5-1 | CASSLMGTGGVETQYF | TGCGCCAGCAGCTTAATGGGGACAGGGGGTGTGGAGACCCAGTACTTC
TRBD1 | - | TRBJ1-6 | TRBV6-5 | CASSYKGANSPLHF | TGTGCCAGCAGTTACAAGGGGGCGAATTCACCCCTCCACTTT
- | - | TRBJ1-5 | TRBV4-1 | CASSRDSGTSNQPQHF | TGCGCCAGCAGCCGAGATTCCGGGACAAGTAATCAGCCCCAGCATTTT
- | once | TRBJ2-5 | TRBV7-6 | CASSQRGAETQYF | TGTGCCAGCAGCCAACGAGGAGCAGAGACCCAGTACTTC
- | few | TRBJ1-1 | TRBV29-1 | CSPLLGGGNGAFF | TGCAGCCCCCTATTGGGGGGGGGCAACGGAGCTTTCTTT
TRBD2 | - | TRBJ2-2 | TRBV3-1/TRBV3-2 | CASKRGLNTGELFF | TGTGCCAGTAAGCGGGGGCTAAACACCGGGGAGCTGTTTTTT
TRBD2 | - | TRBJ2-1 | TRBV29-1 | CSVEVGTSGGARSYNEQFF | TGCAGCGTTGAAGTTGGGACTAGCGGGGGGGCAAGGTCCTACAATGAGCAGTTCTTC
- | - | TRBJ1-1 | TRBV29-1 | CSVRQGRTEAFF | TGCAGCGTTCGTCAGGGAAGGACTGAAGCTTTCTTT
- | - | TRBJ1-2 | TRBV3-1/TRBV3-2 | CASSQGRGSFYGYTF | TGTGCCAGCAGCCAGGGGCGAGGCAGCTTCTATGGCTACACCTTC
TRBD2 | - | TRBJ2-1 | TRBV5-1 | CASSLASLAGGGNEQFF | TGCGCCAGCAGCTTGGCTTCCCTAGCGGGGGGGGGCAATGAGCAGTTCTTC
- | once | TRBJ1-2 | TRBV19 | CASTPGANYGYTF | TGTGCCAGTACCCCGGGAGCGAACTATGGCTACACCTTC
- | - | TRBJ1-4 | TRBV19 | CASSSGPGNEKLFF | TGTGCCAGTAGTAGCGGGCCCGGTAATGAAAAACTGTTTTTT
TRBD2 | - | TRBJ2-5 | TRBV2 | CASSERAGGTETQYF | TGTGCCAGCAGTGAACGAGCGGGGGGGACCGAGACCCAGTACTTC
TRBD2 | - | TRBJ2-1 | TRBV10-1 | CASSESQLAGDTYNEQFF | TGCGCCAGCAGTGAGTCCCAACTAGCGGGTGATACCTACAATGAGCAGTTCTTC
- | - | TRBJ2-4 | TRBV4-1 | CASSSLPGQLAKNIQYF | TGCGCCAGCAGCTCCCTTCCGGGACAACTAGCCAAAAACATTCAGTACTTC
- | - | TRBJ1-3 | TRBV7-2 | CASSLVGGSGNTIYF | TGTGCCAGCAGCTTAGTGGGGGGCTCTGGAAACACCATATATTTT
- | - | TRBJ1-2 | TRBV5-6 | CASSLREGGYGYTF | TGTGCCAGCAGCCTAAGGGAGGGGGGCTATGGCTACACCTTC
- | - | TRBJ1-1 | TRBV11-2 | CASSPTGTLNTEAFF | TGTGCCAGCAGCCCTACGGGGACTTTGAACACTGAAGCTTTCTTT
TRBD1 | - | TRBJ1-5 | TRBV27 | CASSGAFGQGKNSNQPQHF | TGTGCCAGCAGTGGGGCCTTCGGACAGGGGAAAAATAGCAATCAGCCCCAGCATTTT
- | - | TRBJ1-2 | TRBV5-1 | CASSLGGGHGSVYGYTF | TGCGCCAGCAGCTTGGGGGGTGGACACGGATCGGTTTATGGCTACACCTTC
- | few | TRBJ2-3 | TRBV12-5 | CASERPLTDTQYF | TGTGCTAGCGAGCGGCCCCTGACAGATACGCAGTATTTT
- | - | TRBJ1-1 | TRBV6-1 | CASSDQDHTEAFF | TGTGCCAGCAGTGATCAGGATCACACTGAAGCTTTCTTT
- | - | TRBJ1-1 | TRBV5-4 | CASSAQGTHTEAFF | TGTGCCAGCAGCGCTCAGGGGACCCACACTGAAGCTTTCTTT
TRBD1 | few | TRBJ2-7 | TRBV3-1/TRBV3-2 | CASSRQGLYEQYF | TGTGCCAGCAGCCGACAGGGTCTCTACGAGCAGTACTTC
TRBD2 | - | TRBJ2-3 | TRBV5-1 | CASSLVSGGVKDTQYF | TGCGCCAGCAGCTTGGTTAGCGGGGGGGTAAAAGATACGCAGTATTTT